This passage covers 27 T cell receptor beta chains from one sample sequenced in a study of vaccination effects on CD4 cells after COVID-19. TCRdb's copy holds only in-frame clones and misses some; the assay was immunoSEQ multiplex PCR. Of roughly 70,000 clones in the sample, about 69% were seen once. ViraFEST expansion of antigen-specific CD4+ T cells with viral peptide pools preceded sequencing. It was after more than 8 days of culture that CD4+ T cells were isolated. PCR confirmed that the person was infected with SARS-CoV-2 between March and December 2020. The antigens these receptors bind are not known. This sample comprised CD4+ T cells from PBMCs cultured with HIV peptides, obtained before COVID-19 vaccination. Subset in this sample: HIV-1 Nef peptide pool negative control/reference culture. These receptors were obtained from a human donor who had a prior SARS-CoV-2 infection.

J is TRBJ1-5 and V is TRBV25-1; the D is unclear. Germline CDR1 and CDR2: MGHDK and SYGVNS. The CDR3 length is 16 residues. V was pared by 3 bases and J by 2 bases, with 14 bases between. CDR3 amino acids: CASSDHEGHGNQPQHF. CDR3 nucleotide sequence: TGTGCCAGCAGTGATCATGAGGGCCATGGCAATCAGCCCCAGCATTTT.

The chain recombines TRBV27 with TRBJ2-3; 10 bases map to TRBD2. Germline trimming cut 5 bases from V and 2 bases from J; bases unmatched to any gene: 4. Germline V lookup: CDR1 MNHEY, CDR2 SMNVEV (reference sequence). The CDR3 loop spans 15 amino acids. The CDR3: CASSKTSGDTDTQYF. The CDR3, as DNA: TGTGCCAGCAGTAAAACTAGCGGGGACACAGATACGCAGTATTTT.

The CDR3 spells CASSLAVAGGGETQYF. CDR3 nucleotides: TGTGCCAGCAGCTTAGCGGTAGCGGGGGGTGGAGAGACCCAGTACTTC. This chain joins TRBV7-8 and TRBJ2-5, with 10 bases that match TRBD2. The J segment lost 4 bases and the V segment lost 0 bases, leaving 5 bases of the junction unmatched. The germline V gene has CDR1 SGHVS and CDR2 FQNEAQ. The CDR3 runs to 16 residues.

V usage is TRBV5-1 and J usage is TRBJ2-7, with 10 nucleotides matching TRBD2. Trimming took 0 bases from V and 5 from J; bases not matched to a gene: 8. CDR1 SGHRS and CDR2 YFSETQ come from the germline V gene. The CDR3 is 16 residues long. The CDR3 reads CASSLVSGGAGDEQYF. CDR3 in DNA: TGCGCCAGCAGCTTGGTCAGCGGGGGGGCCGGGGACGAGCAGTACTTC.

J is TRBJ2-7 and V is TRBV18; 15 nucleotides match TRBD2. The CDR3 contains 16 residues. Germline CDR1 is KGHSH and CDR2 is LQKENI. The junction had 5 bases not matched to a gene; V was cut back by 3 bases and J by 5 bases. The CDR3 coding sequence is TGTGCCAGCTCACCGACCGGACTAGCGGGGGGGAACGAGCAGTACTTC. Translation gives CASSPTGLAGGNEQYF.

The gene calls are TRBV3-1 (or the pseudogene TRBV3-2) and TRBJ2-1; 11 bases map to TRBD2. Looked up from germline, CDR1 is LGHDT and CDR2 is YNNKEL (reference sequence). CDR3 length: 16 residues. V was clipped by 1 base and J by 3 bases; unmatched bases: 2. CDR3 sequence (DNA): TGTGCCAGCAGCCAAGGGACTAGCGGGTTCTACAATGAGCAGTTCTTC. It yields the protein CASSQGTSGFYNEQFF.

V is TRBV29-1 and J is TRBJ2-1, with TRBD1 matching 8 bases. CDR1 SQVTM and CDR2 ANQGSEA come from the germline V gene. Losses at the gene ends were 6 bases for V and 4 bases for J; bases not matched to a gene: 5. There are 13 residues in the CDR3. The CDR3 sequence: CSVTGQVYNEQFF. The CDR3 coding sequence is TGCAGCGTCACGGGACAGGTTTACAATGAGCAGTTCTTC.

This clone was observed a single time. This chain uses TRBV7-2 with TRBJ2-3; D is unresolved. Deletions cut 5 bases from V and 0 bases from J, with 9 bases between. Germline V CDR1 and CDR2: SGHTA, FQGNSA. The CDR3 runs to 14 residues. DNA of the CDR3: TGTGCCAGCAGCCCCTTAGAGAGCACAGATACGCAGTATTTT. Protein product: CASSPLESTDTQYF.

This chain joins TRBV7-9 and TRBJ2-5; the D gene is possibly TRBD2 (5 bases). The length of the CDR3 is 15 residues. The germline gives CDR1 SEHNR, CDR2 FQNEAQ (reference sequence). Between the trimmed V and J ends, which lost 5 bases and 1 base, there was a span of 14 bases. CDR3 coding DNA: TGTGCCAGCAGCCGCATGATGAGCGGCCAAGAGACCCAGTACTTC. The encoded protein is CASSRMMSGQETQYF.

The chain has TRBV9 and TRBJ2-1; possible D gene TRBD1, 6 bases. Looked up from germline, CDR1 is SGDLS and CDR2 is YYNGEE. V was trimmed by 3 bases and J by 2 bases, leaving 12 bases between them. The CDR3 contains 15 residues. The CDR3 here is CASSEDSSAYNEQFF. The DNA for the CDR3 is TGTGCCAGCAGCGAGGACAGTAGTGCCTACAATGAGCAGTTCTTC.

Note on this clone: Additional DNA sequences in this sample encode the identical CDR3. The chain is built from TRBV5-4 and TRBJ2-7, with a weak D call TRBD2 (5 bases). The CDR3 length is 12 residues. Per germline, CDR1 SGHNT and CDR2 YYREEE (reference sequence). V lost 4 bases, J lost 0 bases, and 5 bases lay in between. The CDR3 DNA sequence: TGTGCCAGCAGCCGGGACTCCTACGAGCAGTACTTC. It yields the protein CASSRDSYEQYF.

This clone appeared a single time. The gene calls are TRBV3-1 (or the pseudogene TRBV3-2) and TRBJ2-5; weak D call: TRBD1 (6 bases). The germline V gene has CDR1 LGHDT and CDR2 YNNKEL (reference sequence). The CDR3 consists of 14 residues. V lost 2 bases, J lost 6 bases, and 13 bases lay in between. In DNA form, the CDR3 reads TGTGCCAGCAGCCAAACCCAGGGGTTGCAGACCCAGTACTTC. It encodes CASSQTQGLQTQYF.

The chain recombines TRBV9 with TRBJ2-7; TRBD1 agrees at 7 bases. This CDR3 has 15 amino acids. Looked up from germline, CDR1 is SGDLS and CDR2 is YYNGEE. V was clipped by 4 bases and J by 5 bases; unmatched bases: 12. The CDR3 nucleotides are TGTGCCAGCAGCCTAAATATACAGGGGCGGGACGAGCAGTACTTC. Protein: CASSLNIQGRDEQYF.

CDR3 sequence (DNA): TGTGCCAGCAGCGGGCGCCCCGGACAAGAGTTATCAAACGAGCAGTACTTC. Its translation: CASSGRPGQELSNEQYF. This chain uses TRBV5-4 with TRBJ2-7, with D possibly matching TRBD1 (5 bases). This CDR3 has 17 amino acids. The germline V gene encodes CDR1 SGHNT and CDR2 YYREEE (reference sequence). V lost 4 bases to trimming and J lost 5 bases, with 25 bases between them.

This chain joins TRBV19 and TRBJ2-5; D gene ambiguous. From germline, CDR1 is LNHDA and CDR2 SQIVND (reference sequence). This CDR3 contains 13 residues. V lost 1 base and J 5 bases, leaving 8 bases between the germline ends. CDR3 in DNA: TGTGCCAGTAGTATAGGTAGTGGTGAGACCCAGTACTTC. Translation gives CASSIGSGETQYF.

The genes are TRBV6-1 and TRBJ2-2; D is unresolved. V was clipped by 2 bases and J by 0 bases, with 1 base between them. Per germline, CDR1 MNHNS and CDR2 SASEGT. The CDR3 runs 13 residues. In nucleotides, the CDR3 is TGTGCCAGCAGTGAATCGAACACCGGGGAGCTGTTTTTT. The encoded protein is CASSESNTGELFF.

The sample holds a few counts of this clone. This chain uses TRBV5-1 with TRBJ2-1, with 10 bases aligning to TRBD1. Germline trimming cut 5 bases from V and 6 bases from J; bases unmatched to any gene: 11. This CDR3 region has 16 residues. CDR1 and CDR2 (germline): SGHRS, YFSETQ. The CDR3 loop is CASSRQGAGTSNEQFF. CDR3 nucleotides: TGCGCCAGCAGTCGACAGGGGGCTGGAACTTCCAATGAGCAGTTCTTC.

The CDR3 here is CASRQTSGGSYEQYF. CDR3 coding DNA: TGTGCCAGCAGACAAACTAGCGGGGGTTCCTACGAGCAGTACTTC. This chain uses TRBV5-4 with TRBJ2-7; 11 bases line up with TRBD2. CDR1 SGHNT and CDR2 YYREEE come from the germline V gene (reference sequence). The CDR3 loop spans 15 amino acids. V lost 5 bases and J lost 1; bases outside the gene matches: 5.

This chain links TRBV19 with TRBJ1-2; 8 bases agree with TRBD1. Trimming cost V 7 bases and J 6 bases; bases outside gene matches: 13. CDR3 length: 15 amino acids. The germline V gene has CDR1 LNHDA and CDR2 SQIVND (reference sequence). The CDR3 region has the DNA TGTGCCAGTACCGCTAGGGGCAGGGGGCAAGATGGCTACACCTTC. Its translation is CASTARGRGQDGYTF.

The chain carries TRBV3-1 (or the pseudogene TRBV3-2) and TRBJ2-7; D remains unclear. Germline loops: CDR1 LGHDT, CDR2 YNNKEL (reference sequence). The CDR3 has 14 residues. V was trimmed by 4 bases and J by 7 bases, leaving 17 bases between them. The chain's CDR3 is CASSPVGPGREQYF. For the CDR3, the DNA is TGTGCCAGCAGCCCTGTCGGACCAGGACGGGAGCAGTACTTC.

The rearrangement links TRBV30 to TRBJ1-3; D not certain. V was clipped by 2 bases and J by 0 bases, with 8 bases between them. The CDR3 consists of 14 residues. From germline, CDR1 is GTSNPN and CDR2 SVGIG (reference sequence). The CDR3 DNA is TGTGCCTGGAGTCTTGAGCGCTCTGGAAACACCATATATTTT. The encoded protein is CAWSLERSGNTIYF. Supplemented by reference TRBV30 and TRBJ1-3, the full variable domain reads SQTIHQWPATLVQPVGSPLSLECTVEGTSNPNLYWYRQAAGRGLQLLFYSVGIGQISSEVPQNLSASRPQDRQFILSSKKLLLSDSGFYLCAWSLERSGNTIYFGEGSWLTVV.

The CDR3 DNA is TGTGCCAGCAGCTCAGGCCTCCCTGGGGCCAACGTCCTGACTTTC. Its translation is CASSSGLPGANVLTF. J is TRBJ2-6 and V is TRBV11-3, with no clear D. The CDR3 sequence is 15 residues long. Germline CDR1 and CDR2: SGHNT and YENEEA. The V end lost 4 bases, the J end lost 2 bases, and 9 bases lay between the germline ends.

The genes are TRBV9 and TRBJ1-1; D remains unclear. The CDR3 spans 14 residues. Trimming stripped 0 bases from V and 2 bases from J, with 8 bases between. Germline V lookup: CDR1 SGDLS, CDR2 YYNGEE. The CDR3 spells CASSVGDFNTEAFF. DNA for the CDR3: TGTGCCAGCAGCGTAGGGGATTTTAACACTGAAGCTTTCTTT.

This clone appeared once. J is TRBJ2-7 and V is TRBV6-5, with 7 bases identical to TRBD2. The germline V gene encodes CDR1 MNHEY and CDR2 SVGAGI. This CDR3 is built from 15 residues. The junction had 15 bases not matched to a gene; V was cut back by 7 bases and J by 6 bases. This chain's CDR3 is CASIRREAGVGEQYF. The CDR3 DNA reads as TGTGCCAGCATTCGACGAGAGGCGGGAGTAGGCGAGCAGTACTTC.

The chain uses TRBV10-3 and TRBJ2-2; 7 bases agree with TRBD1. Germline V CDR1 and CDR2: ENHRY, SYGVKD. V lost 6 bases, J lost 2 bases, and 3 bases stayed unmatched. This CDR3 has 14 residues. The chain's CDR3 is CAISRDSNTGELFF. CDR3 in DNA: TGTGCCATCAGCCGGGACAGTAACACCGGGGAGCTGTTTTTT.

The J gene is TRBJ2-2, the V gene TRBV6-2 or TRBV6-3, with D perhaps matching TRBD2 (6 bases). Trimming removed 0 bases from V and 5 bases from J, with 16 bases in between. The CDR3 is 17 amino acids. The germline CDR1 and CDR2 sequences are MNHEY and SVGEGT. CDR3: CASSYSLAARGTGELFF. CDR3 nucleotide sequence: TGTGCCAGCAGTTACTCTCTGGCCGCCCGGGGGACCGGGGAGCTGTTTTTT.

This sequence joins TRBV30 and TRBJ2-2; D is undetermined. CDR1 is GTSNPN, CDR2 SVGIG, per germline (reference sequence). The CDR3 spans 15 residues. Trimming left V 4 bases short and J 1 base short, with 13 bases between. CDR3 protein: CAWKRSTLNTGELFF. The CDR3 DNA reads TGTGCCTGGAAGAGGTCAACCCTGAACACCGGGGAGCTGTTTTTT.